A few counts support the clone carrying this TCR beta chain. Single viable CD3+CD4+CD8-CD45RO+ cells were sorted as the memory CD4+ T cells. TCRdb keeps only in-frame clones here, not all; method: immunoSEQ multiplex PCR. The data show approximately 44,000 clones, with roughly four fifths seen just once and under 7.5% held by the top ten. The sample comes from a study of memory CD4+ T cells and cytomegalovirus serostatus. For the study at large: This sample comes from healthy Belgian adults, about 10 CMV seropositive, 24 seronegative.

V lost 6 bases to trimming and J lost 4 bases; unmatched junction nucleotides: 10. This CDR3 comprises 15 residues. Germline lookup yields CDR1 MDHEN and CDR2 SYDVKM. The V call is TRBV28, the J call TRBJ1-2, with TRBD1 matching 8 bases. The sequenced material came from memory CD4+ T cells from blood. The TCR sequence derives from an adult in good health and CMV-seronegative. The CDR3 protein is CASSRYQGAGYGYTF. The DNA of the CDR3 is TGTGCCAGCAGCCGGTATCAGGGGGCCGGCTATGGCTACACCTTC.